The 19 T cell receptor beta chains below were found in one sample sequenced in a study of T cell changes during pregnancy in multiple sclerosis. Measured with immunoSEQ multiplex PCR; TCRdb has only the in-frame clones, and not every one. The sample lists tens of thousands of clones; roughly nine tenths were seen once. Material: peripheral blood, obtained before pregnancy. Receptors were obtained from a female donor with multiple sclerosis, enrolled in a pregnancy study.

This clone showed up just a few times. The V gene is TRBV5-1, the J gene TRBJ1-1; D is ambiguous. Looked up from germline, CDR1 is SGHRS and CDR2 is YFSETQ. The CDR3 spans 12 residues. Trimming removed 1 base at V and 4 bases at J, with 5 bases between. As DNA, the CDR3 is TGCGCCAGCAGCTTGTCCTTCACTGAAGCTTTCTTT. Its protein is CASSLSFTEAFF. Full variable domain (outside the CDR3, taken from reference TRBV5-1 and TRBJ1-1): KAGVTQTPRYLIKTRGQQVTLSCSPISGHRSVSWYQQTPGQGLQFLFEYFSETQRNKGNFPGRFSGRQFSNSRSEMNVSTLELGDSALYLCASSLSFTEAFFGQGTRLTVV.

The V gene is TRBV30, the J gene TRBJ1-1; TRBD1 might be the D (6 bases). The V gene lost 4 bases and the J gene lost 4 bases, with 19 bases spanning the gap. Germline values: CDR1 GTSNPN, CDR2 SVGIG (reference sequence). This CDR3 comprises 15 residues. The CDR3 is CAWITVRGYSTEAFF. The CDR3 bases are TGTGCCTGGATAACGGTGAGGGGGTATAGCACTGAAGCTTTCTTT.

This chain joins TRBV6-1 and TRBJ2-3; 14 bases match TRBD2. This CDR3 has 15 amino acids. Germline V CDR1 and CDR2: MNHNS, SASEGT. The V segment lost 4 bases and the J segment 4 bases; nucleotides outside the gene matches: 1. CDR3 sequence: CASSGLAGGPDTQYF. In DNA, the CDR3 is TGTGCCAGCAGTGGACTAGCGGGAGGGCCAGATACGCAGTATTTT.

CDR3 sequence: CATVGQGGGQPQHF. CDR3 in DNA: TGTGCCACAGTCGGACAGGGAGGAGGTCAGCCCCAGCATTTT. The chain recombines TRBV2 with TRBJ1-5, with 8 bases matching TRBD1. The CDR3 is made up of 14 amino acids. Germline V gene data show CDR1 as SNHLY and CDR2 as FYNNEI. V lost 10 bases and J lost 6; bases outside the gene matches: 11.

The V gene is TRBV27, the J gene TRBJ2-3; D gene uncertain. CDR1 is MNHEY, CDR2 SMNVEV, per germline (reference sequence). The CDR3 has 12 residues. V was cut by 3 bases and J by 2 bases, with 3 bases left in between. Written as DNA, the CDR3 is TGTGCCAGCAGTTTCCTCACAGATACGCAGTATTTT. This codes for CASSFLTDTQYF.

The gene calls are TRBV5-5 and TRBJ2-7, with D unresolved. Germline CDR1 SGHKS, CDR2 YYEKEE (reference sequence). The CDR3 spans 16 residues. Trimming took 2 bases from V and 7 from J, leaving 22 bases between them. CDR3: CASSLVSTPGMEEQYF. The CDR3 DNA follows: TGTGCCAGCAGCTTAGTATCGACTCCCGGAATGGAAGAGCAGTACTTC.

This chain joins TRBV7-8 and TRBJ2-4, with TRBD2 matching over 7 bases. CDR1 is SGHVS, CDR2 FQNEAQ, per germline. CDR3 size: 14 residues. J lost 8 bases, V lost 5 bases, and 9 bases had no gene match. In DNA, the CDR3 is TGTGCCAGCAGCCTTACGGGGGGAGGTGACATTCAGTACTTC. Its protein is CASSLTGGGDIQYF.

The chain couples TRBV4-2 to TRBJ2-1; TRBD2 might be the D (5 bases). V shed 2 bases and J shed 0 bases, with 14 bases lying between them. The CDR3 sequence is 17 residues long. Germline CDR1 and CDR2: LGHNA and YNFKEQ. As DNA, the CDR3 is TGTGCCAGCAGCCAATCCGGTCTAGCCTACTCCTACAATGAGCAGTTCTTC. It is translated as CASSQSGLAYSYNEQFF.

The CDR3 region has the DNA TGCGCCAGCAGCCAGGGACAGGGACTGTACAATGAGCAGTTCTTC. This gives the protein CASSQGQGLYNEQFF. The J gene is TRBJ2-1, the V gene TRBV4-3; 9 bases are shared with TRBD1. CDR1 and CDR2 from the germline V gene are LGHNA and YSLEER. J was trimmed by 4 bases and V by 3 bases; bases with no gene match: 4. The CDR3 runs 15 residues.

The V call is TRBV7-9, the J call TRBJ2-3; 7 nucleotides agree with TRBD1. Germline V gene sequence: CDR1 SEHNR, CDR2 FQNEAQ (reference sequence). V shed 6 bases and J 1 base; nucleotides not matched to a gene: 10. This CDR3 contains 16 residues. The CDR3, as DNA: TGTGCCAGCAGTCTACAAGGGGGCAGCGGCACAGATACGCAGTATTTT. It codes for CASSLQGGSGTDTQYF.

The chain employs TRBV9 and TRBJ2-1; D possibly corresponds to TRBD2 (7 bases). Germline-derived CDR1 and CDR2 are SGDLS and YYNGEE. The V and J ends lost 4 bases and 10 bases respectively, with 21 bases between them. The CDR3 consists of 15 residues. CDR3: CASSPQGGGGGEQFF. The DNA of the CDR3 is TGTGCCAGCAGCCCCCAGGGAGGAGGGGGGGGCGAGCAGTTCTTC.

The J gene is TRBJ2-2, the V gene TRBV28; D gene ambiguous. Per the germline V gene, CDR1 is MDHEN and CDR2 is SYDVKM. The CDR3 length is 15 residues. The germline V and J ends were trimmed by 6 bases and 3 bases, with 14 bases remaining between them. The CDR3 reads CASSILSSYTGELFF. The CDR3 nucleotides are TGTGCCAGCAGCATACTCTCTTCCTACACCGGGGAGCTGTTTTTT.

The rearrangement uses TRBV2 and TRBJ1-1, with a tentative D call TRBD1 (6 bases). Trimming pared 2 bases from V and 9 bases from J, leaving 7 bases between. The length of the CDR3 is 11 residues. Germline assignment: CDR1 SNHLY and CDR2 FYNNEI. Written as DNA, the CDR3 is TGTGCCAGCAGTGAAACAGGGCAAGCTTTCTTT. Translation: CASSETGQAFF.

The chain combines TRBV5-1 with TRBJ2-1, with D possibly TRBD1 on 5 matching bases. The CDR3 is 16 amino acids. CDR1 and CDR2 (germline): SGHRS, YFSETQ. Trimming shortened V by 1 base and J by 5 bases, and 16 bases separated the two germline ends. CDR3 sequence: CASSLRGPSAHNEQFF. The DNA for the CDR3 is TGCGCCAGCAGCTTGAGGGGCCCCTCGGCGCACAATGAGCAGTTCTTC.

This clone has just one count. The V gene is TRBV19, the J gene TRBJ2-6; the D is unclear. Germline V gives CDR1 LNHDA, CDR2 SQIVND (reference sequence). There are 15 residues in the CDR3. V lost 0 bases and J 2 bases, leaving 5 bases between the germline ends. CDR3 bases: TGTGCCAGTAGTATAGATCTAACTGGGGCCAACGTCCTGACTTTC. This codes for CASSIDLTGANVLTF. Looking up the rest from reference TRBV19 and TRBJ2-6 gives the full variable domain: DGGITQSPKYLFRKEGQNVTLSCEQNLNHDAMYWYRQDPGQGLRLIYYSQIVNDFQKGDIAEGYSVSREKKESFPLTVTSAQKNPTAFYLCASSIDLTGANVLTFGAGSRLTVL.

V gene TRBV11-2 combines with J gene TRBJ2-1, with TRBD2 matching over 12 bases. The CDR3 covers 16 residues. V lost 4 bases and J lost 8; bases outside the gene matches: 9. Germline V gene sequence: CDR1 SGHAT, CDR2 FQNNGV. The CDR3 spells CASSSLAGGPSDEQFF. The CDR3 coding sequence is TGTGCCAGCAGCTCGCTAGCGGGAGGGCCCTCAGATGAGCAGTTCTTC.

This clone was observed a single time. The CDR3 sequence is CAISGASGRGGNEQFF. CDR3 bases: TGTGCCATCAGTGGGGCTAGCGGGAGAGGGGGCAATGAGCAGTTCTTC. V and J are TRBV10-3 and TRBJ2-1; 10 bases align to TRBD2. The CDR3 runs to 16 residues. Trimming cost V 4 bases and J 6 bases; bases outside gene matches: 9. Per the germline V gene, CDR1 is ENHRY and CDR2 is SYGVKD.

This clone was detected once. V usage is TRBV6-5 and J usage is TRBJ1-5; D is unresolved. V dropped 4 bases and J dropped 4 bases, with 17 bases sitting between them. CDR1 MNHEY and CDR2 SVGAGI come from the germline V gene. The CDR3 is 16 amino acids. CDR3 DNA: TGTGCCAGCAGTTCCTCGACATTAAGTCGGAATCAGCCCCAGCATTTT. Its protein is CASSSSTLSRNQPQHF.

This clone was detected once. This chain connects TRBV2 to TRBJ2-7; D unclear. CDR3 size: 15 residues. Between the trimmed V and J ends, which lost 7 bases and 1 base, there was a span of 17 bases. CDR1 and CDR2 from the germline V gene are SNHLY and FYNNEI. The CDR3 DNA reads TGTGCCAGCAAAGGCGAGGCAGTGGTGTCCTACGAGCAGTACTTC. Translating it yields CASKGEAVVSYEQYF.